This passage covers 6 T cell receptor beta chains from one sample sequenced in a study of shared clonotypes between healthy human individuals. The table came from immunoSEQ multiplex PCR; TCRdb's copy has only in-frame clones and leaves some out. The repertoire includes 2.5 million or so clones, approximately 90% of them detected once, and under 0.15% sits in the top ten. Sequencing was done on a sample of naive CD4+ T cells sorted from blood. Noted subset: CD45RA+ positively selected. Receptors originate from a man in his late teens or twenties in good health.

The chain has TRBV7-8 and TRBJ1-2; no firm D call. Germline V gives CDR1 SGHVS, CDR2 FQNEAQ. V was clipped by 3 bases and J by 2 bases, with 13 bases between them. CDR3 length equals 15 residues. CDR3 DNA sequence: TGTGCCAGCAGCTTTCGTTTTCCGGGGAACTATGGCTACACCTTC. As protein: CASSFRFPGNYGYTF.

The chain recombines TRBV18 with TRBJ2-1; the D call may be TRBD1 or TRBD2 (7 bases each). Trimming removed 4 bases at V and 4 bases at J, with 17 bases between. The CDR3 consists of 16 residues. Germline CDR1 and CDR2: KGHSH and LQKENI. CDR3 DNA: TGTGCCAGCTCACGGACAGGCCTAGCGGATTACAATGAGCAGTTCTTC. Translated, it gives CASSRTGLADYNEQFF.

The V gene is TRBV6-5, the J gene TRBJ2-7; maybe TRBD2 (6 bases). The CDR3 spans 15 residues. CDR1 and CDR2 (germline): MNHEY, SVGAGI. The V gene lost 0 bases and the J gene lost 3 bases, with 12 bases spanning the gap. The CDR3 DNA reads as TGTGCCAGCAGTTACTCGAGCCCGGGGGACTACGAGCAGTACTTC. Its protein is CASSYSSPGDYEQYF.

The chain has TRBV6-6 and TRBJ1-5; D is ambiguous. Per germline, CDR1 MNHNY and CDR2 SVGAGI (reference sequence). The V gene lost 7 bases and the J gene lost 7 bases, with 14 bases spanning the gap. CDR3 length: 13 amino acids. The CDR3 sequence: CASTNRKEQPQHF. In nucleotides, the CDR3 is TGTGCCAGCACCAATCGGAAAGAGCAGCCCCAGCATTTT.

This sequence joins TRBV28 and TRBJ1-1; D is possibly TRBD1 (6 bases). With 5 bases removed from V and 8 bases from J, the gap between germline ends came to 9 bases. CDR3 length: 11 amino acids. Per germline, CDR1 MDHEN and CDR2 SYDVKM. The CDR3 sequence: CASSRTGEAFF. The CDR3, as DNA: TGTGCCAGCAGTAGAACAGGGGAAGCTTTCTTT.

The chain is built from TRBV6-5 and TRBJ2-5; TRBD2 matches 7 bases. Germline V lookup: CDR1 MNHEY, CDR2 SVGAGI. The V and J ends lost 8 bases and 4 bases, in that order; junction bases with no gene match: 10. CDR3 size: 14 residues. The CDR3, as DNA: TGTGCCAGCCATCGGGGCCCGGGGGGAGAGACCCAGTACTTC. This codes for CASHRGPGGETQYF.